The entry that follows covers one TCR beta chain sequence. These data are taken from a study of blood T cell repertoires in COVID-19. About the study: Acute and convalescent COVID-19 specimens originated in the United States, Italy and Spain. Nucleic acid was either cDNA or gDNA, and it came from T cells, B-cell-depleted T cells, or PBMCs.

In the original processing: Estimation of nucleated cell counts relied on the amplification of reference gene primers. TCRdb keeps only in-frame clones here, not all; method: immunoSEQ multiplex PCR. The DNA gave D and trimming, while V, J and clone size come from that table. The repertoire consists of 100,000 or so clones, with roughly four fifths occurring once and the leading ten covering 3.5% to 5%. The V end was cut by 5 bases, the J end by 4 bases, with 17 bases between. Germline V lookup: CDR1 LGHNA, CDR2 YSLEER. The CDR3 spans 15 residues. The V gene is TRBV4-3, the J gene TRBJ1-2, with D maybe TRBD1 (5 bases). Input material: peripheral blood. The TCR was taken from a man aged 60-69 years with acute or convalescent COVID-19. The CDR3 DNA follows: TGCGCCAGCAGCGCGCGATCAGACAGCCTCTATGGCTACACCTTC. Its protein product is CASSARSDSLYGYTF.